Here is one T cell receptor (beta chain) with its context. These data come from a study of blood T cell repertoires in COVID-19. About the research overall: Samples representing acute and convalescent COVID-19 were sourced from the United States, Italy and Spain. T cells, B-cell-depleted T cells, or PBMCs provided the cDNA or gDNA that served as material.

As handled by the study authors: By means of reference gene primer amplification, nucleated cell counts were estimated. Sequencing was performed with immunoSEQ multiplex PCR; in TCRdb, only in-frame clones are kept and a portion is missing. From that table come the V and J calls and clone size; the DNA was used to work out D and trimming. The sample has under 50,000 clones, 79% seen once. The clonotype originates from a man aged 70-80 years with acute or convalescent COVID-19. The sample taken for sequencing was peripheral blood.

The CDR3 nucleotides are TGTGCCACCAGCAGACCCCCGGGACAGCATGCCTTGGATACGCAGTATTTT. It translates to CATSRPPGQHALDTQYF. The chain recombines TRBV15 with TRBJ2-3; TRBD1 agrees at 7 bases. This CDR3 comprises 17 residues. The trim removed 2 bases at V and 6 bases at J, leaving 14 bases unmatched. Germline V gene lookup returns CDR1 LNHNV and CDR2 YYDKDF (reference sequence).